A single sample is the source of the 16 T cell receptor beta chains below, sequenced in a study of shared clonotypes between healthy human individuals. Clones were read by immunoSEQ multiplex PCR, and TCRdb kept only the in-frame ones, dropping some. The sample shows about 690,000 clones, 90% of them seen only once. The material sequenced was memory CD8+ T cells from PBMCs. Specified subset: CD45RO+ cells pooled with CCR7-negative TemRA cells. These receptors all stem from a man between 18 and 35 years old in good health. Some clones in this sample may be carry-over from other donors' samples.

The V call is TRBV27, the J call TRBJ2-1; tentative D call: TRBD2 (6 bases). The ends were cut back, 0 bases at V and 7 bases at J, with 10 bases in the middle. The CDR3 covers 14 residues. CDR1 is MNHEY, CDR2 SMNVEV, per germline (reference sequence). CDR3 loop: CASSLSVGGNEQFF. In DNA, the CDR3 is TGTGCCAGCAGTTTATCGGTGGGGGGAAATGAGCAGTTCTTC.

The chain employs TRBV5-6 and TRBJ2-7; weak D call: TRBD2 (6 bases). The length of the CDR3 is 15 residues. Deletions cut 0 bases from V and 1 base from J, with 11 bases between. In germline, CDR1 is SGHDT, CDR2 YYEEEE. The CDR3 nucleotides read TGTGCCAGCAGCTTGGGCGGGACTGCTTCCTACGAGCAGTACTTC. Amino acids: CASSLGGTASYEQYF. The variable domain in full, completed from reference TRBV5-6 and TRBJ2-7, reads DAGVTQSPTHLIKTRGQQVTLRCSPKSGHDTVSWYQQALGQGPQFIFQYYEEEERQRGNFPDRFSGHQFPNYSSELNVNALLLGDSALYLCASSLGGTASYEQYFGPGTRLTVT.

Here the CDR3 reads CASSTSGRAFDYEQYF. Written as DNA, the CDR3 is TGTGCCAGCAGCACCTCGGGACGGGCGTTCGATTACGAGCAGTACTTC. The rearrangement joins TRBV7-8 to TRBJ2-7; D tentatively reads TRBD1 or TRBD2 (5 bases each). The CDR3 runs 16 residues. The V gene lost 5 bases and the J gene lost 4 bases, with 21 bases spanning the gap. Germline V lookup: CDR1 SGHVS, CDR2 FQNEAQ.

The rearrangement links TRBV15 to TRBJ2-3, with 7 bases that match TRBD1. J gave up 6 bases and V 4 bases, and 16 bases lay outside the gene matches. The V gene's germline CDR1 is LNHNV and CDR2 YYDKDF (reference sequence). The CDR3 sequence is 17 residues long. CDR3 region: CATSTQYGTVPVDTQYF. The CDR3 bases are TGTGCCACCAGCACGCAATACGGGACAGTCCCTGTGGATACGCAGTATTTT.

The chain couples TRBV11-2 to TRBJ2-3; D might be TRBD2 (5 bases). The CDR3 spans 17 residues. Trimming cost V 4 bases and J 2 bases, with 19 bases left between them. CDR1 and CDR2 from the germline V gene are SGHAT and FQNNGV. CDR3 region: CASSSGLRAVYTDTQYF. The CDR3 DNA follows: TGTGCCAGCAGCTCAGGCCTTAGAGCGGTTTACACAGATACGCAGTATTTT.

V and J are TRBV6-6 and TRBJ1-2, with a possible D match to TRBD1 (6 bases). Trimming took 6 bases from V and 1 from J, leaving 12 bases between them. Looked up from germline, CDR1 is MNHNY and CDR2 is SVGAGI (reference sequence). The CDR3 covers 14 residues. DNA for the CDR3: TGTGCCAGCAGCCGACAGGATTATAACTATGGCTACACCTTC. Its protein product is CASSRQDYNYGYTF.

The CDR3 loop reads CASSQGAASHEQYF. The CDR3 nucleotides are TGTGCCAGCAGTCAGGGGGCGGCGAGTCACGAGCAGTACTTC. The chain is built from TRBV9 and TRBJ2-7, with TRBD1 identical over 8 bases. Germline CDR1 is SGDLS and CDR2 is YYNGEE. This CDR3 has 14 residues. V lost 5 bases to trimming and J lost 5 bases; unmatched junction nucleotides: 9.

The CDR3: CASSYLTGYQETQYF. DNA for the CDR3: TGTGCCAGCAGTTACTTGACGGGGTACCAAGAGACCCAGTACTTC. This rearrangement joins TRBV6-5 to TRBJ2-5; perhaps TRBD2 as D (5 bases). The V gene lost 1 base and the J gene lost 0 bases, with 9 bases spanning the gap. The CDR3 extends over 15 amino acids. Germline V gene sequence: CDR1 MNHEY, CDR2 SVGAGI.

The chain recombines TRBV5-5 with TRBJ2-7, with D perhaps TRBD1 (6 bases). This CDR3 is built from 16 residues. From germline, CDR1 is SGHKS and CDR2 YYEKEE (reference sequence). Between the trimmed V and J ends, which lost 4 bases and 2 bases, there was a span of 19 bases. This chain's CDR3 is CASSLADAGETYEQYF. CDR3 DNA: TGTGCCAGCAGCCTGGCTGATGCAGGGGAAACCTACGAGCAGTACTTC.

This clone was counted once. The chain joins TRBV5-6 to TRBJ1-3; D gene ambiguous. The CDR3 contains 15 residues. V dropped 3 bases and J dropped 1 base, with 11 bases sitting between them. From germline, CDR1 is SGHDT and CDR2 YYEEEE. The CDR3 bases are TGTGCCAGCAGCTCTAAATTTCCTTCTGGAAACACCATATATTTT. It specifies CASSSKFPSGNTIYF.

This chain links TRBV6-1 with TRBJ2-7; D is unclear. Trimming stripped 1 base from V and 4 bases from J, with 5 bases between. Germline CDR1 and CDR2: MNHNS and SASEGT. This CDR3 is built from 12 residues. CDR3 sequence (DNA): TGTGCCAGCAGTGAAGGAACATACGAGCAGTACTTC. Translated, it gives CASSEGTYEQYF.

This chain joins TRBV5-1 and TRBJ2-7, with 7 bases lining up with TRBD1. Germline V gene data show CDR1 as SGHRS and CDR2 as YFSETQ. The V segment lost 4 bases and the J segment 4 bases; nucleotides outside the gene matches: 11. CDR3 length: 15 residues. The CDR3 DNA reads as TGCGCCAGCAGCCTCGGACAGGAACCACCATACGAGCAGTACTTC. Amino acids: CASSLGQEPPYEQYF.

This clone came up once. The rearrangement joins TRBV6-5 to TRBJ2-1; 9 positions agree with TRBD2. In germline, CDR1 is MNHEY, CDR2 SVGAGI. This CDR3 has 16 amino acids. Unmatched junction bases numbered 5, after V lost 4 bases and J lost 1 base. CDR3 DNA: TGTGCCAGCAGTTCTAGGACTAGCGTGTCCTACAATGAGCAGTTCTTC. It is translated as CASSSRTSVSYNEQFF.

CDR3 residues: CASSQANPTYYGYTF. As DNA, the CDR3 is TGCGCCAGCAGCCAAGCCAACCCCACCTACTATGGCTACACCTTC. The rearrangement joins TRBV4-1 to TRBJ1-2, with D unclear. The CDR3 is 15 amino acids. Germline V CDR1 and CDR2: MGHRA, YSYEKL. The V and J ends lost 1 base and 3 bases respectively, with 12 bases between them.

V is TRBV7-9 and J is TRBJ2-7; perhaps TRBD1 as D (5 bases). Germline loops: CDR1 SEHNR, CDR2 FQNEAQ (reference sequence). The CDR3 totals 14 residues. Trimming pared 6 bases from V and 2 bases from J, leaving 14 bases between. CDR3 region: CASSSSTTAYEQYF. CDR3 bases: TGTGCCAGCAGTTCCTCCACGACAGCCTACGAGCAGTACTTC.

This sequence joins TRBV28 and TRBJ2-5, with D unclear. V was clipped by 3 bases and J by 5 bases, with 7 bases between them. The germline CDR1 and CDR2 sequences are MDHEN and SYDVKM. This CDR3 region has 12 residues. CDR3 sequence (DNA): TGTGCCAGCAGTTTCTCTTTGGAGACCCAGTACTTC. It encodes CASSFSLETQYF.